The 3 T cell receptor beta chains reported below all come from one sample, sequenced in a study of cytomegalovirus exposure and HLA in healthy donors. Both 60 Vbeta primers and 13 Jbeta primers went into the PCR. This table comes from immunoSEQ multiplex PCR, and its TCRdb copy is limited to in-frame clones, with some not included. The repertoire holds about 140,000 clones, more than 75% seen once, with roughly 4% in the top ten. Sequencing used PBMCs. Receptors were obtained from a man aged 18 to 30 in good health and CMV-seronegative.

The rearrangement links TRBV19 to TRBJ2-1; 10 bases match TRBD2. Germline V CDR1 and CDR2: LNHDA, SQIVND (reference sequence). The CDR3 is made up of 17 amino acids. V trimming: 1 base; J trimming: 2 bases; junction bases outside the gene matches: 5. The CDR3 DNA is TGTGCCAGTAGTATAGTCTTAGCGGGGGGACCCTACAATGAGCAGTTCTTC. Residues: CASSIVLAGGPYNEQFF.

The V and J genes are TRBV2 and TRBJ1-5; TRBD1 matches 8 bases. The V gene's germline CDR1 is SNHLY and CDR2 FYNNEI. CDR3 length equals 16 residues. Germline trimming cut 4 bases from V and 0 bases from J; bases unmatched to any gene: 5. The CDR3 nucleotides are TGTGCCAGCAGTGGGGACAGGTTCCTTAGCAATCAGCCCCAGCATTTT. Its protein product is CASSGDRFLSNQPQHF.

The V call is TRBV2, the J call TRBJ1-2; 8 bases agree with TRBD1. The CDR3 consists of 13 residues. With 10 bases clipped from V and 5 bases from J, the junction kept 9 bases outside the gene matches. The germline gives CDR1 SNHLY, CDR2 FYNNEI. The CDR3 DNA is TGTGCCAACTCCGGGACAGGTTATTATGGCTACACCTTC. Translating it yields CANSGTGYYGYTF.